These 13 T cell receptor beta chains share one sample of origin, sequenced in a study of human T cells and chemical hapten exposure. MiXCR was run by TCRdb on the RACE reads, yielding one entry per CDR3 protein. This sample has tens of thousands of distinct CDR3 sequences, with approximately 10% found just once. This sample's time point: pre-sensitization, week 0. Described treatment: therapeutic diphenylcyclopropenone sensitization with weekly scalp DPC. The sample here was whole blood, taken in connection with sensitization to the hapten diphenylcyclopropenone (DPC). Every receptor here comes from a man aged 25 to 40 with alopecia areata. Some clones in this sample may be carry-over from other donors' samples.

The sample holds many counts of this clonotype. The chain has TRBV10-2 and TRBJ1-3; 8 nucleotides line up with TRBD1. Germline CDR1 is WSHSY and CDR2 is SAAADI. CDR3 length equals 15 residues. J lost 4 bases, V lost 3 bases, and 5 bases had no gene match. The CDR3 spells CASSDRQGAGNTIYF. The CDR3 DNA is TGCGCCAGCAGTGACAGGCAGGGGGCCGGAAACACCATATATTTT.

Ten or more counts support this clonotype. V and J are TRBV7-3 and TRBJ2-2, with 9 bases aligning to TRBD2. CDR3 size: 18 residues. The germline gives CDR1 SGHTA, CDR2 FQGTGA. V dropped 1 base and J dropped 1; count of bases not matched to a gene: 7. The DNA of the CDR3 is TGTGCCAGCAGCTTAAGTCGGGCTAGCGGGATGAACACCGGGGAGCTGTTTTTT. It is translated as CASSLSRASGMNTGELFF.

The sample holds a few counts of this clonotype. This chain joins TRBV6-5 and TRBJ2-5, with 7 bases matching TRBD1. With 2 bases clipped from V and 7 bases from J, the junction kept 4 bases outside the gene matches. Germline CDR1 and CDR2: MNHEY and SVGAGI. This CDR3 contains 13 residues. Here the CDR3 reads CASSYEGAVTQYF. CDR3 DNA: TGTGCCAGCAGTTACGAGGGGGCGGTGACCCAGTACTTC.

A few counts support this clonotype. The J gene is TRBJ2-1, the V gene TRBV10-3; D may be TRBD1 or TRBD2 (5 bases each). Germline-derived CDR1 and CDR2 are ENHRY and SYGVKD. Trimming took off 0 bases at V and 4 bases at J, with 10 bases between the two ends. The CDR3 has 15 amino acids. As DNA, the CDR3 is TGTGCCATCAGTGAGTCCGGGACGAGGTACAATGAGCAGTTCTTC. This encodes CAISESGTRYNEQFF.

This clonotype was detected many times. V and J are TRBV12-3 or TRBV12-4 and TRBJ2-2; TRBD1 aligns across 8 bases. The J segment lost 1 base and the V segment lost 6 bases, leaving 4 bases of the junction unmatched. CDR3 size: 15 residues. This CDR3 is CASRPGTGNTGELFF. The CDR3 DNA follows: TGTGCCAGCAGACCGGGGACAGGGAACACCGGGGAGCTGTTTTTT.

The V call is TRBV12-3 or TRBV12-4, the J call TRBJ2-3; D possibly uses TRBD1 or TRBD2 (5 bases each). Trimming shortened V by 5 bases and J by 7 bases, and 19 bases separated the two germline ends. This CDR3 has 15 residues. CDR3 nucleotide sequence: TGTGCCAGCAGTCCGGTGGGGACCCGGATTAATACGCAGTATTTT. Amino acids: CASSPVGTRINTQYF.

The chain carries TRBV7-2 and TRBJ2-2; D gene ambiguous. Germline V gives CDR1 SGHTA, CDR2 FQGNSA. CDR3 length: 11 residues. Trimming removed 1 base at V and 10 bases at J, with 4 bases between. Here the CDR3 DNA reads TGTGCCAGCAGCTTAGTAGAGGAGCTGTTTTTT. This encodes CASSLVEELFF.

The chain is built from TRBV6-5 and TRBJ2-3; tentatively, D is TRBD1 or TRBD2 (6 bases each). This CDR3 region has 16 residues. In germline, CDR1 is MNHEY, CDR2 SVGAGI. V was pared by 5 bases and J by 2 bases, with 17 bases between. CDR3 residues: CASSLTGTSPTDTQYF. The CDR3 DNA is TGTGCCAGCAGTCTCACAGGGACTTCTCCCACAGATACGCAGTATTTT.

This clonotype came up many times. V usage is TRBV5-6 and J usage is TRBJ2-1; D is unclear. Germline V gene sequence: CDR1 SGHDT, CDR2 YYEEEE. CDR3 length equals 14 residues. The V end lost 6 bases, the J end lost 3 bases, and 13 bases lay between the germline ends. The CDR3 nucleotides are TGTGCCAGCACCCCCACCTTCGACTACAATGAGCAGTTCTTC. The encoded protein is CASTPTFDYNEQFF.

The chain has TRBV11-2 and TRBJ1-6; no firm D call. The V end was cut by 8 bases, the J end by 3 bases, with 8 bases between. This CDR3 is 13 amino acids long. The V gene's germline CDR1 is SGHAT and CDR2 FQNNGV. The CDR3 spells CASGIGYNSPLHF. CDR3 in DNA: TGTGCCAGCGGTATCGGCTATAATTCACCCCTCCACTTT.

This clonotype has a count of ten or more. The chain is built from TRBV19 and TRBJ1-6, with a weak D call TRBD1 (5 bases). The CDR3 extends over 17 amino acids. Per the germline V gene, CDR1 is LNHDA and CDR2 is SQIVND (reference sequence). The ends were cut back, 0 bases at V and 0 bases at J, with 9 bases in the middle. CDR3 loop: CASSIDSGGSYNSPLHF. CDR3 sequence (DNA): TGTGCCAGTAGTATAGATTCCGGGGGCTCCTATAATTCACCCCTCCACTTT.

This clonotype was observed at least ten times. The CDR3 bases are TGTGCCAGCAGAAAAGATTATAGCAATCAGCCCCAGCATTTT. Translated, it gives CASRKDYSNQPQHF. The chain carries TRBV12-3 or TRBV12-4 and TRBJ1-5; unclear D gene. The ends were cut back, 6 bases at V and 0 bases at J, with 9 bases in the middle. The CDR3 covers 14 residues.

This clonotype was detected ten times or more. The chain employs TRBV19 and TRBJ2-3; possibly TRBD1 for D (5 bases). Trimming left V 7 bases short and J 2 bases short, with 16 bases between. This CDR3 has 15 residues. CDR1 LNHDA and CDR2 SQIVND come from the germline V gene (reference sequence). CDR3 DNA: TGTGCCAGTACCCAACGCAGGGCGATCACAGATACGCAGTATTTT. Translation gives CASTQRRAITDTQYF. The entire variable domain, with the rest obtained from reference TRBV19 and TRBJ2-3, is as follows: DGGITQSPKYLFRKEGQNVTLSCEQNLNHDAMYWYRQDPGQGLRLIYYSQIVNDFQKGDIAEGYSVSREKKESFPLTVTSAQKNPTAFYLCASTQRRAITDTQYFGPGTRLTVL.